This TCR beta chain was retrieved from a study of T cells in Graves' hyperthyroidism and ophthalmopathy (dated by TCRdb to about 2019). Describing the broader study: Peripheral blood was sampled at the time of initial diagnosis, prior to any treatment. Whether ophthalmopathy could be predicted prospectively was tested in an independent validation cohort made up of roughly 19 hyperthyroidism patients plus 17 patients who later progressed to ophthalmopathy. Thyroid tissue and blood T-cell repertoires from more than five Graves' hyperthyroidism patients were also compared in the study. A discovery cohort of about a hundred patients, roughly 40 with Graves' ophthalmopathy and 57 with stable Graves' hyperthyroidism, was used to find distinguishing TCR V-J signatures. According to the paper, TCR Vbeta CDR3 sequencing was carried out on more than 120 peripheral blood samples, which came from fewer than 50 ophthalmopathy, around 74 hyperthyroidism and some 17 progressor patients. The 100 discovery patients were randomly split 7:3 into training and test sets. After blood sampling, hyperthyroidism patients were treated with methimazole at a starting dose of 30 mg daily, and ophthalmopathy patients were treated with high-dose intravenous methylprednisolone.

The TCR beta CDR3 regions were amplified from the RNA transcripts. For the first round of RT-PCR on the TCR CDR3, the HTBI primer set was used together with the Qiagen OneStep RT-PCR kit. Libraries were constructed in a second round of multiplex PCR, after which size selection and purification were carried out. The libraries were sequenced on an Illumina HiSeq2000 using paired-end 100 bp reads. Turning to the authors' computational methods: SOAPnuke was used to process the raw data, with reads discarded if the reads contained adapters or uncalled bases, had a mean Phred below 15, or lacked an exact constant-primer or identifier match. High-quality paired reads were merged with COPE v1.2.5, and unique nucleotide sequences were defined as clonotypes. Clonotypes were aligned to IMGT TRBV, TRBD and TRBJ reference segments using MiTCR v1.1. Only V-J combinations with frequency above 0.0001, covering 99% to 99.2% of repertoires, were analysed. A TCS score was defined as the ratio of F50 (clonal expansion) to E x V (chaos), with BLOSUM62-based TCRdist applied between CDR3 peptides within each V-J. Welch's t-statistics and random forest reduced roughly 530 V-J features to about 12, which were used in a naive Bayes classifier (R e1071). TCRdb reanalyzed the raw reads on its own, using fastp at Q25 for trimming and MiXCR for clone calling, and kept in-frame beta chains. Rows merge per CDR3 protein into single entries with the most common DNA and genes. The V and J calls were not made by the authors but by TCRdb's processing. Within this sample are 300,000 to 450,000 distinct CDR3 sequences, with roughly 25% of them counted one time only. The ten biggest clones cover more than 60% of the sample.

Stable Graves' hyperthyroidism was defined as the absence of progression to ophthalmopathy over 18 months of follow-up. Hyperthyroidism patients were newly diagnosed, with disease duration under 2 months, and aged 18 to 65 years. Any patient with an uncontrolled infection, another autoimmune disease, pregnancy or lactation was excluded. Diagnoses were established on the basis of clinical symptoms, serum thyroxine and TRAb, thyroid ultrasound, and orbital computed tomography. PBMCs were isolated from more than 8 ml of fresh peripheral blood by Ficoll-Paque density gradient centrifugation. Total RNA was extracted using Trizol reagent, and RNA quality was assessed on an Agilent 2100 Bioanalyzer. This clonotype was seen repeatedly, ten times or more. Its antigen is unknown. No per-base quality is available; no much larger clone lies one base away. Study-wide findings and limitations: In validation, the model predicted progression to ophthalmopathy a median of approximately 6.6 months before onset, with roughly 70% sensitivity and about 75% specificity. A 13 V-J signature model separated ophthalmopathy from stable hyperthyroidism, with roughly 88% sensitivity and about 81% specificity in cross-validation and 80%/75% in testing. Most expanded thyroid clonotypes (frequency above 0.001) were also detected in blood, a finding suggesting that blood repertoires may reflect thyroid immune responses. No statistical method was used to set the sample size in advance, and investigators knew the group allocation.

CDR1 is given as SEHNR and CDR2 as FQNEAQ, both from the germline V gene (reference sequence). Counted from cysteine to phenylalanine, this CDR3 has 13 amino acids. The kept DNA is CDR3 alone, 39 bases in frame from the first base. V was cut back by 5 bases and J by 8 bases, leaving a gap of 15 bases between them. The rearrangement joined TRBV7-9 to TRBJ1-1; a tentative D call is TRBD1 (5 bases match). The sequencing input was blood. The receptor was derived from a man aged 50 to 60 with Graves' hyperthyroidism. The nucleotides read TGTGCCAGCAGCCCAAGGGACGGCAGGGAAGCTTTCTTT. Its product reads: CASSPRDGREAFF. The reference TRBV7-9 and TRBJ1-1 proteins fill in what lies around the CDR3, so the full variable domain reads DTGVSQNPRHKITKRGQNVTFRCDPISEHNRLYWYRQTLGQGPEFLTYFQNEAQLEKSRLLSDRFSAERPKGSFSTLEIQRTEQGDSAMYLCASSPRDGREAFFGQGTRLTVV.